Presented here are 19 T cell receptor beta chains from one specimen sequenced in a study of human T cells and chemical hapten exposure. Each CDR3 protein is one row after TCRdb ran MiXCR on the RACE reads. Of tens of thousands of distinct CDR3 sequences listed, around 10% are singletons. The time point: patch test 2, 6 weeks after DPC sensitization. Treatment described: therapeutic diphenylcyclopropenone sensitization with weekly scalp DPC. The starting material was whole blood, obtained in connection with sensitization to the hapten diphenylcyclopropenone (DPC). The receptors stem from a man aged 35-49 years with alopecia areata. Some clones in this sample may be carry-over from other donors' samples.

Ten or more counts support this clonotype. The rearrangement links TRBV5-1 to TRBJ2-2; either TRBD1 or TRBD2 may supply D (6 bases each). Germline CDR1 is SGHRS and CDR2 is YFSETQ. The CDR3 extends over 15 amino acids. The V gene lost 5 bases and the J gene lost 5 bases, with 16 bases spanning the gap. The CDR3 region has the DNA TGCGCCAGCAGATTGTCGGGGGCAAGTACCGGGGAGCTGTTTTTT. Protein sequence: CASRLSGASTGELFF.

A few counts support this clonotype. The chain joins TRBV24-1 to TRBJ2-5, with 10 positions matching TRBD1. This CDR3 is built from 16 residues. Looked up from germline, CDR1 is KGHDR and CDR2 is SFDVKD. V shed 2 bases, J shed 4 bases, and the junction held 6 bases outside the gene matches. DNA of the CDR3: TGTGCCACCAGTGATTCGGGACAGGGGCGCGGAGAGACCCAGTACTTC. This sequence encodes CATSDSGQGRGETQYF.

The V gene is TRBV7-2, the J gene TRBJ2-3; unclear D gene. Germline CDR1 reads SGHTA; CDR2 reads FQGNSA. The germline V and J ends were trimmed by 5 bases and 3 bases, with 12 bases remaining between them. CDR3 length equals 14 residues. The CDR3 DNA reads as TGTGCCAGCAGCGCCATTGGGCCGACAGATACGCAGTATTTT. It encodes CASSAIGPTDTQYF.

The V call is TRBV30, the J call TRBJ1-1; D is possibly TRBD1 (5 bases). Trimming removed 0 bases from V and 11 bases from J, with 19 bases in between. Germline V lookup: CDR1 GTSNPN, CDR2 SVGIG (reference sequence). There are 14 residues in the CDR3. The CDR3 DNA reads TGTGCCTGGAGTGTAACTCTTAGAGGACAAGCGGCTTTCTTT. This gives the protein CAWSVTLRGQAAFF. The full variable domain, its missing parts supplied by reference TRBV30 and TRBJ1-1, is SQTIHQWPATLVQPVGSPLSLECTVEGTSNPNLYWYRQAAGRGLQLLFYSVGIGQISSEVPQNLSASRPQDRQFILSSKKLLLSDSGFYLCAWSVTLRGQAAFFGQGTRLTVV.

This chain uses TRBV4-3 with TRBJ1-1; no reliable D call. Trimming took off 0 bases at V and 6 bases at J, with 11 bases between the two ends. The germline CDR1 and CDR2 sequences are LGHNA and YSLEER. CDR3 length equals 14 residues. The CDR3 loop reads CASSQEFINAEAFF. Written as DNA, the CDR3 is TGCGCCAGCAGCCAAGAATTCATAAACGCTGAAGCTTTCTTT.

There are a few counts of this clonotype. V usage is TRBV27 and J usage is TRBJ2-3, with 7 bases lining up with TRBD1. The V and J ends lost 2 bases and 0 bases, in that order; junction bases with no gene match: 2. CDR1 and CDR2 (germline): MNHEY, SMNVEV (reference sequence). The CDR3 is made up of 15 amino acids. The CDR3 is CASSLKGASTDTQYF. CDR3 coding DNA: TGTGCCAGCAGTTTAAAGGGGGCCAGCACAGATACGCAGTATTTT.

Here the CDR3 DNA reads TGCAGTGCCCCTGGACTAGTCGGCTCCTACAATGAGCAGTTCTTC. This codes for CSAPGLVGSYNEQFF. The chain is built from TRBV20-1 and TRBJ2-1, with 7 bases that match TRBD2. The CDR3 is 15 amino acids. Germline V CDR1 and CDR2: DFQATT, SNEGSKA (reference sequence). With 6 bases clipped from V and 0 bases from J, the junction kept 8 bases outside the gene matches.

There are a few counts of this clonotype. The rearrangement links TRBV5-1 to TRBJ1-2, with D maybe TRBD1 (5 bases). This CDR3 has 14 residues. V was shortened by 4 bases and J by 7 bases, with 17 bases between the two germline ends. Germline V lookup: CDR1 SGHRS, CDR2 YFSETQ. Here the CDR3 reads CASSPMWGSGGYTF. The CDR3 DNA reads TGCGCCAGCAGCCCGATGTGGGGGAGTGGTGGCTACACCTTC.

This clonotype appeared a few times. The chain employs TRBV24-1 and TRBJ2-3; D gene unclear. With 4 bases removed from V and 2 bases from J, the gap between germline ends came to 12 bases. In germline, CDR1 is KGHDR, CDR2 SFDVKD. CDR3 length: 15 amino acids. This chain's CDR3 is CATSENERTTDTQYF. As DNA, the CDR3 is TGTGCCACCAGTGAAAATGAGAGGACCACAGATACGCAGTATTTT.

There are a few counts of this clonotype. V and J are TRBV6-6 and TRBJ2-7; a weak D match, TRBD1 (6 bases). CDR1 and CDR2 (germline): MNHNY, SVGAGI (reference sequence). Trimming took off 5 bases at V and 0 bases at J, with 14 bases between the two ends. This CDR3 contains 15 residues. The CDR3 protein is CASSPQGPLSYEQYV. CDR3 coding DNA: TGTGCCAGCAGTCCACAGGGACCACTCTCCTACGAGCAGTACGTC.

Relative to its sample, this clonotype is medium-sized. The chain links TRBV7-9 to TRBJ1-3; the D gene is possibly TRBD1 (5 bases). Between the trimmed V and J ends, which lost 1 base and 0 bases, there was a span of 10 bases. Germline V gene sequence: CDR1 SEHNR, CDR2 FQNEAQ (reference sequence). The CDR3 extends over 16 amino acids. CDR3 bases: TGTGCCAGCAGCTTAGGTCGGGGGAGCTCTGGAAACACCATATATTTT. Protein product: CASSLGRGSSGNTIYF.

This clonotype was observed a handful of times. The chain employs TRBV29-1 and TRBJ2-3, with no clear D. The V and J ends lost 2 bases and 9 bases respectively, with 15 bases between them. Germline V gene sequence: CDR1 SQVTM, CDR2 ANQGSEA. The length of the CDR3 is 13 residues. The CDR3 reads CSVERGPELTQYF. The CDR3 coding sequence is TGCAGCGTTGAAAGAGGTCCGGAGCTAACGCAGTATTTT.

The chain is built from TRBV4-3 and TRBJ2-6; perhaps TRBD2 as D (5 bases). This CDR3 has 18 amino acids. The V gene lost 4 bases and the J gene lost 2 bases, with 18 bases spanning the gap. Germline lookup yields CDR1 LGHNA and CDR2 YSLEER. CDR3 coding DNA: TGCGCCAGCAGCCCCACTGACATGAGGGCGGCTGGGGCCAACGTCCTGACTTTC. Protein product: CASSPTDMRAAGANVLTF.

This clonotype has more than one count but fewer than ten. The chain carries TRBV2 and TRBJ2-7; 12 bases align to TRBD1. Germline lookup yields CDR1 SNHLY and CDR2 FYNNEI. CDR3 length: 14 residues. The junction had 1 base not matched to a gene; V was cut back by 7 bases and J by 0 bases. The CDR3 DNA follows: TGTGCCAGCAAGGGACAGGGGGCCTCCTACGAGCAGTACTTC. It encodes CASKGQGASYEQYF.

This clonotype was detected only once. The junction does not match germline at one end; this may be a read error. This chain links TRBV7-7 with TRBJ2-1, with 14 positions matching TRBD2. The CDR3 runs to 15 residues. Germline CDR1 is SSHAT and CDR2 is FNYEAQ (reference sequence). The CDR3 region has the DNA TGTGCTAGCAGCTTCGGTGGACTAGCGGGAGGCCCCAGGGTCTTC. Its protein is CASSFGGLAGGPRVF.

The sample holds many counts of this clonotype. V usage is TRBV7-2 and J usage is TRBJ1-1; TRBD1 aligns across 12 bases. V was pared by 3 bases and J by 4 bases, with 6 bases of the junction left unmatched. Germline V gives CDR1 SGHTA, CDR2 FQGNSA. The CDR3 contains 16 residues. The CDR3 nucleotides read TGTGCCAGCAGCTTCCGGGACAGGGGGCAGCGCACTGAAGCTTTCTTT. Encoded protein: CASSFRDRGQRTEAFF.

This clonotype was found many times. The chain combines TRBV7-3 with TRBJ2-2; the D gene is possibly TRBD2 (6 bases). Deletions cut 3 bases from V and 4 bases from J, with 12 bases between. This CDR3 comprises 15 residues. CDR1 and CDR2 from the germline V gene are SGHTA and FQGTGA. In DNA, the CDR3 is TGTGCCAGCAGCTTGGAGGGGCAGAGCACCGGGGAGCTGTTTTTT. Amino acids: CASSLEGQSTGELFF.

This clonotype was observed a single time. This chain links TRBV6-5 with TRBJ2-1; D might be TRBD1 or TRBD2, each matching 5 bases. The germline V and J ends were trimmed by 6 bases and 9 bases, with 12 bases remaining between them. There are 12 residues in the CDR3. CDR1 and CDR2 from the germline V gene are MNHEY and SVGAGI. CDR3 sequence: CASRIAGGEQFF. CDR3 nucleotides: TGTGCCAGCAGGATAGCTGGGGGTGAGCAGTTCTTC.

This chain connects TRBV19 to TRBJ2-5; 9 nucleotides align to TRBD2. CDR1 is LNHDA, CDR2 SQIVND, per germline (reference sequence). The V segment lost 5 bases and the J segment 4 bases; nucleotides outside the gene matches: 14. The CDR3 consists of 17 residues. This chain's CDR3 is CASSLRGSSGSRETQYF. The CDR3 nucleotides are TGTGCCAGTAGTCTCCGCGGTAGTAGCGGGAGCCGAGAGACCCAGTACTTC.